The entry that follows covers one TCR beta chain sequence. Antigen: not known. Germline lookup yields CDR1 SGDLS and CDR2 YYNGEE. V dropped 0 bases and J dropped 0 bases, with 8 bases sitting between them. The CDR3 sequence is 15 residues long. Amplified TCR beta CDR3 regions derived from RNA transcripts. Carried out on the TCR CDR3, a first-round RT-PCR used the HTBI primer set. From the multiplex PCR reads, TCRdb called clonotypes with MiXCR, one entry per CDR3 protein. The sample lists hundreds of thousands of distinct CDR3 sequences; 11% to 15% were seen once. The sample originates from a study of T cells in Graves' hyperthyroidism and ophthalmopathy. Study-wide results and limits: A model of 13 V-J pairs discriminated ophthalmopathy from stable hyperthyroidism. The model foresaw ophthalmopathy a median roughly 6 months prior to onset.

The hyperthyroidism was newly diagnosed and had lasted under 2 months; the patients were aged 18 to 65. The PBMCs studied were ones that came from roughly 11 ml fresh peripheral blood. The source of this sequence is a woman between 18 and 29 years old with Graves' hyperthyroidism. Material for sequencing was blood. The genes are TRBV9 and TRBJ2-3; D is uncertain. CDR3 amino acids: CASSVEAASTDTQYF. CDR3 bases: TGTGCCAGCAGCGTAGAAGCAGCGAGCACAGATACGCAGTATTTT. The variable domain in full, completed from reference TRBV9 and TRBJ2-3, reads DSGVTQTPKHLITATGQRVTLRCSPRSGDLSVYWYQQSLDQGLQFLIQYYNGEERAKGNILERFSAQQFPDLHSELNLSSLELGDSALYFCASSVEAASTDTQYFGPGTRLTVL.